These 5 T cell receptor beta chains originate from one sample sequenced in a study of T cell clones after liver transplantation. Clones were read by immunoSEQ multiplex PCR, and TCRdb kept only the in-frame ones, dropping some. This sample has around 78,000 clones, with approximately 87% found just once. Specimen: CD4+ T cells from blood, collected at the 22-month timepoint. The receptors stem from a human patient who received a liver transplant. Part of the T cells may come from the graft donor.

This sequence joins TRBV28 and TRBJ2-1, with D tentatively TRBD2 (7 bases). Trimming stripped 6 bases from V and 3 bases from J, with 18 bases between. Germline V gives CDR1 MDHEN, CDR2 SYDVKM. The CDR3 is made up of 16 amino acids. For the CDR3, the DNA is TGTGCCAGCAGCCTCTCACGGGGGGCAGTCTACAATGAGCAGTTCTTC. Translating it yields CASSLSRGAVYNEQFF.

The chain combines TRBV2 with TRBJ1-6, with D uncertain. Between the trimmed V and J ends, which lost 4 bases and 7 bases, there was a span of 20 bases. Germline CDR1 reads SNHLY; CDR2 reads FYNNEI. This CDR3 has 17 residues. CDR3 DNA sequence: TGTGCCAGCAGTGTTCGTGTGACACTCCTAGAGAATTCACCCCTCCACTTT. Its translation: CASSVRVTLLENSPLHF.

This clone was detected many times. The chain links TRBV5-1 to TRBJ2-6; D not certain. Trimming took off 6 bases at V and 0 bases at J, with 7 bases between the two ends. The CDR3 length is 14 residues. CDR1 is SGHRS and CDR2 is YFSETQ in the germline V gene. The CDR3 spells CASTYLSGANVLTF. The CDR3 DNA is TGCGCCAGCACCTACCTCTCTGGGGCCAACGTCCTGACTTTC. The full variable domain, with the rest looked up from reference TRBV5-1 and TRBJ2-6, is KAGVTQTPRYLIKTRGQQVTLSCSPISGHRSVSWYQQTPGQGLQFLFEYFSETQRNKGNFPGRFSGRQFSNSRSEMNVSTLELGDSALYLCASTYLSGANVLTFGAGSRLTVL.

The genes are TRBV28 and TRBJ1-2; unclear D gene. This CDR3 region has 12 residues. V lost 6 bases and J 1 base, leaving 6 bases between the germline ends. Germline-derived CDR1 and CDR2 are MDHEN and SYDVKM. The CDR3, as DNA: TGTGCCAGCAGGAAGAGTAACTATGGCTACACCTTC. It encodes CASRKSNYGYTF.

This sequence joins TRBV13 and TRBJ1-2; tentatively, D is TRBD1 (6 bases). V was cut by 0 bases and J by 4 bases, with 15 bases left in between. CDR1 and CDR2 from the germline V gene are PRHDT and FYEKMQ (reference sequence). The length of the CDR3 is 16 residues. The CDR3 reads CASSLGGALGGYGYTF. For the CDR3, the DNA is TGTGCCAGCAGCTTAGGAGGAGCTCTAGGGGGCTATGGCTACACCTTC.